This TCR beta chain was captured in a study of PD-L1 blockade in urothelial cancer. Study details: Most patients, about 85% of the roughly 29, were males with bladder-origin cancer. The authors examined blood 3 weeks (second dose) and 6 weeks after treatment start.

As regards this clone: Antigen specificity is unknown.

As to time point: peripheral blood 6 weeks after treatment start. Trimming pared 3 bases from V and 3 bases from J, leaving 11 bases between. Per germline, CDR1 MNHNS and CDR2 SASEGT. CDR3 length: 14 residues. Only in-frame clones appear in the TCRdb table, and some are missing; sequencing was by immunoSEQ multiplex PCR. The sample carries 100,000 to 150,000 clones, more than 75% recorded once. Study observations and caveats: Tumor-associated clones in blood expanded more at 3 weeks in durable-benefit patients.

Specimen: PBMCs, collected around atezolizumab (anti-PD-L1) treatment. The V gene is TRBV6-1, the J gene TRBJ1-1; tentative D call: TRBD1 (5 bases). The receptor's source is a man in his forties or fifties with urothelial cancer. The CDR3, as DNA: TGTGCCAGCAGTGACAGGGCCTGGTACACTGAAGCTTTCTTT. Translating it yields CASSDRAWYTEAFF.